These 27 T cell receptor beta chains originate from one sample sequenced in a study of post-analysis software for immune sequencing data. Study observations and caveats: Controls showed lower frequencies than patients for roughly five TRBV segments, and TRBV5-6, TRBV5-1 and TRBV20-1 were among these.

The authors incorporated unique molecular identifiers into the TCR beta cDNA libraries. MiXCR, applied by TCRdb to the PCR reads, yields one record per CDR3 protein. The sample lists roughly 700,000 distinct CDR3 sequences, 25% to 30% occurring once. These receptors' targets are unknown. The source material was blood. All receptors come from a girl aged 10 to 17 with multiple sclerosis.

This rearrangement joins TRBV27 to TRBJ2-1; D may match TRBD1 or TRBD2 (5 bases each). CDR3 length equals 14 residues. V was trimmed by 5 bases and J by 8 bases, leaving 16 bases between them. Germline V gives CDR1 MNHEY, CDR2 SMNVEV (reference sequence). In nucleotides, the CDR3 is TGTGCCAGCAGTGACTCCGGGACCCTGGATGAGCAGTTCTTC. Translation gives CASSDSGTLDEQFF.

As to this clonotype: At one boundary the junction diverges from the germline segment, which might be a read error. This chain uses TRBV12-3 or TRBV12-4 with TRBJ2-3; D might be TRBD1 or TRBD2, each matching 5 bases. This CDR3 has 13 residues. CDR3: CASSLGTTDAQYF. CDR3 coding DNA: TGTGCCAGCAGTTTGGGGACCACAGATGCGCAGTATTTT.

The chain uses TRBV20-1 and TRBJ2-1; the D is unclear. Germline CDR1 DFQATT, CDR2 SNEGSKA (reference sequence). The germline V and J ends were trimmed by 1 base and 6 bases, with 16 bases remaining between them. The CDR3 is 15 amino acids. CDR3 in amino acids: CSARVLSVTFNEQFF. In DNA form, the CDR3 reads TGCAGTGCTAGAGTTCTAAGCGTGACCTTCAATGAGCAGTTCTTC.

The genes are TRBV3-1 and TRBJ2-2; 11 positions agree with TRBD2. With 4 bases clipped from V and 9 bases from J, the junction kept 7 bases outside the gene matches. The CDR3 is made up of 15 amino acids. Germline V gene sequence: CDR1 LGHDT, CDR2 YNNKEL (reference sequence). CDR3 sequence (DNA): TGTGCCAGCAGCCTGACTAGCGGGACACACCGGGAGCTGTTTTTT. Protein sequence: CASSLTSGTHRELFF.

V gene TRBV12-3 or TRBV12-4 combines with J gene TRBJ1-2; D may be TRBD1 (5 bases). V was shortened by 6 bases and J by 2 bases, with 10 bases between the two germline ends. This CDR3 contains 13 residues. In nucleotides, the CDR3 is TGTGCCAGCAGCATCGGGGGGAACTATGGCTACACCTTC. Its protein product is CASSIGGNYGYTF.

CDR3 DNA sequence: TGCAGCGTTGTCCGGGGTTTGGAAGCTTTCTTT. Translating gives CSVVRGLEAFF. The chain is built from TRBV29-1 and TRBJ1-1, with D unclear. In germline, CDR1 is SQVTM, CDR2 ANQGSEA. The ends were cut back, 4 bases at V and 8 bases at J, with 11 bases in the middle. CDR3 size: 11 residues.

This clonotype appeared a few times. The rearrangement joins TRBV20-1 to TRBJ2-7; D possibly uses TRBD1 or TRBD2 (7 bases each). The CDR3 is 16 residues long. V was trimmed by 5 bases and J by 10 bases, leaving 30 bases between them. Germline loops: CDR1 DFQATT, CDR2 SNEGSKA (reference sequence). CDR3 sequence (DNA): TGCAGTGCTCTACGACAGGGCCCCACGGAAACGGGGGGCCAGTACTTC. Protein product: CSALRQGPTETGGQYF.

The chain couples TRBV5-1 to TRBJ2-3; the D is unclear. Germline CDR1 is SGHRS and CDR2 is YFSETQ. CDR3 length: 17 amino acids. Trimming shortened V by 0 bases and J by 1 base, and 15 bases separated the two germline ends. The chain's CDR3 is CASSLVSVRTRTDTQYF. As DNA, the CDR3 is TGCGCCAGCAGCTTGGTGAGCGTCAGAACCCGCACAGATACGCAGTATTTT.

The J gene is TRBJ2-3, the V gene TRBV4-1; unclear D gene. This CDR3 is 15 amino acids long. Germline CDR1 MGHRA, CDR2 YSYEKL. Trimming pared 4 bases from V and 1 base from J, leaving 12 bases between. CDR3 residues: CASSLRVWGTDTQYF. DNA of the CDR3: TGCGCCAGCAGCCTCCGGGTATGGGGCACAGATACGCAGTATTTT.

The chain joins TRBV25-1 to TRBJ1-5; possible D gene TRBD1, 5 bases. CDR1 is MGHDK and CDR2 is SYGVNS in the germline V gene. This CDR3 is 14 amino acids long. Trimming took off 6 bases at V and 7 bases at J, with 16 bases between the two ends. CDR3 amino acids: CASSAGTALQPQHF. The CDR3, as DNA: TGTGCCAGCAGCGCCGGGACGGCCCTCCAGCCCCAGCATTTT.

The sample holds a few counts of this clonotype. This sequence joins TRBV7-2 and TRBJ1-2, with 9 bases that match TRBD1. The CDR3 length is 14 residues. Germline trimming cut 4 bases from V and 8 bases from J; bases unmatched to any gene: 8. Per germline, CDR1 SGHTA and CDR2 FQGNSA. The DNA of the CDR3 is TGTGCCAGCAGCTCCCCACAGGGGGCGCGGGGCTACACCTTC. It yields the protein CASSSPQGARGYTF. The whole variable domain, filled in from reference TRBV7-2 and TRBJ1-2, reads GAGVSQSPSNKVTEKGKDVELRCDPISGHTALYWYRQSLGQGLEFLIYFQGNSAPDKSGLPSDRFSAERTGGSVSTLTIQRTQQEDSAVYLCASSSPQGARGYTFGSGTRLTVV.

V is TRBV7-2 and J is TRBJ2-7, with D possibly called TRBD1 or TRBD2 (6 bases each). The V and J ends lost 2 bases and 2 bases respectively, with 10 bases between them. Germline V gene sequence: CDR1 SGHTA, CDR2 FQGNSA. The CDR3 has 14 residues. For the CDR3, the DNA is TGTGCCAGCAGCTTATGGCGGGACACCTACGAGCAGTACTTC. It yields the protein CASSLWRDTYEQYF.

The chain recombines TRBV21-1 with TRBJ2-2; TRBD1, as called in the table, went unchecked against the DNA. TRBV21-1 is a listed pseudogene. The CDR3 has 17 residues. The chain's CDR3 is CASSKVPGPLNTGELFF. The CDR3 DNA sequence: TGTGCCAGCAGCAAAGTACCAGGACCCCTGAACACCGGGGAGCTGTTTTTT.

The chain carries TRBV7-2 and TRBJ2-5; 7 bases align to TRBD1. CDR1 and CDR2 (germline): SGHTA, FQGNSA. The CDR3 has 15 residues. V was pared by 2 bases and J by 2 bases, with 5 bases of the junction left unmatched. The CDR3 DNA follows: TGTGCCAGCAGCTTAATCCCGGGACAGCAAGAGACCCAGTACTTC. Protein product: CASSLIPGQQETQYF. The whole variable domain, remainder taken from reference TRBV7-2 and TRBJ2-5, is GAGVSQSPSNKVTEKGKDVELRCDPISGHTALYWYRQSLGQGLEFLIYFQGNSAPDKSGLPSDRFSAERTGGSVSTLTIQRTQQEDSAVYLCASSLIPGQQETQYFGPGTRLLVL.

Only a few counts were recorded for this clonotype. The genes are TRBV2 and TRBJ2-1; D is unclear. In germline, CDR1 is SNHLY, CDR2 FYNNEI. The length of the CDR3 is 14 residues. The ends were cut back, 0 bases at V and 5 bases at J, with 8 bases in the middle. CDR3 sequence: CASSEARGDNEQFF. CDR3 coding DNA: TGTGCCAGCAGTGAAGCGCGTGGGGACAATGAGCAGTTCTTC.

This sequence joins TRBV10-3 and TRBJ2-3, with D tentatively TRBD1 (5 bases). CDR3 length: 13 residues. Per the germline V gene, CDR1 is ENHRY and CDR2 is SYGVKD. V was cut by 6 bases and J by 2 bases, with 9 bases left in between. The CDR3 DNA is TGTGCCATCAGGGGGCGAGTCACAGATACGCAGTATTTT. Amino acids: CAIRGRVTDTQYF.

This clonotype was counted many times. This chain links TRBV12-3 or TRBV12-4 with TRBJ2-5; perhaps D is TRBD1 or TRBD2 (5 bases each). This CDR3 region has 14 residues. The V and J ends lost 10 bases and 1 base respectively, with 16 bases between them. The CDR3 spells CATRDLKTQETQYF. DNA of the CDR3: TGTGCCACCCGGGACCTAAAGACCCAAGAGACCCAGTACTTC.

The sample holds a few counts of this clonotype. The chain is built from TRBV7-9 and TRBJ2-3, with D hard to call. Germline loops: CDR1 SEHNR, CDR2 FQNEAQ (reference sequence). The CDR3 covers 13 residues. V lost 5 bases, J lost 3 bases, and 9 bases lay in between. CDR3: CASSREATDTQYF. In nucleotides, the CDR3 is TGTGCCAGCAGCCGAGAAGCGACAGATACGCAGTATTTT. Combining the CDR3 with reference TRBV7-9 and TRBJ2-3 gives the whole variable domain DTGVSQNPRHKITKRGQNVTFRCDPISEHNRLYWYRQTLGQGPEFLTYFQNEAQLEKSRLLSDRFSAERPKGSFSTLEIQRTEQGDSAMYLCASSREATDTQYFGPGTRLTVL.

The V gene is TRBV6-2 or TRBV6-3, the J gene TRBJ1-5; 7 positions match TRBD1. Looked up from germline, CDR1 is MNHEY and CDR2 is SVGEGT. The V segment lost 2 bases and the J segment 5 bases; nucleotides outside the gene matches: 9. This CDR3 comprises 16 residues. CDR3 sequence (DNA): TGTGCCAGCAGTTACCCGACAGGGAAGGTTGATCAGCCCCAGCATTTT. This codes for CASSYPTGKVDQPQHF.

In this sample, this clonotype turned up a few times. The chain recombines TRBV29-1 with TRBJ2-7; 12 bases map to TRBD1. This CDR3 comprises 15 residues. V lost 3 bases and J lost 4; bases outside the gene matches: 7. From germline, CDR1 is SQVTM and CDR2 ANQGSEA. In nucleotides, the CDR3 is TGCAGCGTTGACCTCACGGGACAGGGGGCTTACGAGCAGTACTTC. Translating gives CSVDLTGQGAYEQYF.

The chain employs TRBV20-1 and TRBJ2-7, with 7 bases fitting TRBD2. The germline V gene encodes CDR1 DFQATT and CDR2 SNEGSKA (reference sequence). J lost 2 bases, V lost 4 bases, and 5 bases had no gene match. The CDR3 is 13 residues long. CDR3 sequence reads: CSATASGTYEQYF. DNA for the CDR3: TGCAGTGCTACGGCTAGCGGTACCTACGAGCAGTACTTC.

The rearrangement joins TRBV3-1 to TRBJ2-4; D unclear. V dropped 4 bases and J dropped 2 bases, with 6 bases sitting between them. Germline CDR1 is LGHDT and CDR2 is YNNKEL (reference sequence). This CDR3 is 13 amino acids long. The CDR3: CASSRVTKNIQYF. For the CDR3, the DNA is TGTGCCAGCAGCCGGGTCACCAAAAACATTCAGTACTTC.

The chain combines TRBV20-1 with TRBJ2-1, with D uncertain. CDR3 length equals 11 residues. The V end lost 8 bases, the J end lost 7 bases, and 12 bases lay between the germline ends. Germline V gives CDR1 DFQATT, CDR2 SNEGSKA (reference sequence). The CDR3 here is CSTSNLNEQFF. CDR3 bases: TGCAGTACTTCGAACCTTAATGAGCAGTTCTTC.

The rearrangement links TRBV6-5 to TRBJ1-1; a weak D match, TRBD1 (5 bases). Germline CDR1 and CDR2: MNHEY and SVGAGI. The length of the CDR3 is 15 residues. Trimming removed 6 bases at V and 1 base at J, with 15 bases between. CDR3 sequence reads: CASRKWGVGNTEAFF. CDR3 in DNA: TGTGCCAGCAGAAAATGGGGGGTCGGGAACACTGAAGCTTTCTTT.

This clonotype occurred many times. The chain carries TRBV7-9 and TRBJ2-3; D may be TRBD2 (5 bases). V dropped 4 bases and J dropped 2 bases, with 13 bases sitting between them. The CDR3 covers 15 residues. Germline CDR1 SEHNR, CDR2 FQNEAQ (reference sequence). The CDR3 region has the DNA TGTGCCAGCAGCTACCCGGGGTCCACCACAGATACGCAGTATTTT. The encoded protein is CASSYPGSTTDTQYF.

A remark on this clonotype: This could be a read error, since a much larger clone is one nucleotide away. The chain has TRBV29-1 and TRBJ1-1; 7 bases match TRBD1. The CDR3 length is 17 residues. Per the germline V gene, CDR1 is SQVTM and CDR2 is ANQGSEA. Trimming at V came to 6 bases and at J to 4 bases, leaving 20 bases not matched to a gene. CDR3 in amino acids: CSVLHLGRGCEGTEAFF. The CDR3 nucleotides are TGCAGCGTCCTACACCTTGGCAGGGGGTGCGAGGGCACTGAAGCTTTCTTT. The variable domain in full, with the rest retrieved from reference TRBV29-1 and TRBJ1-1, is SAVISQKPSRDICQRGTSLTIQCQVDSQVTMMFWYRQQPGQSLTLIATANQGSEATYESGFVIDKFPISRPNLTFSTLTVSNMSPEDSSIYLCSVLHLGRGCEGTEAFFGQGTRLTVV.

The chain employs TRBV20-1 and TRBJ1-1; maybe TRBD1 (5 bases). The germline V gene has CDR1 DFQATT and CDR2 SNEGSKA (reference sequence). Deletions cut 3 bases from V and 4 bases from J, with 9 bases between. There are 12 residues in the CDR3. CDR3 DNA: TGCAGTGCTAGCTTCAGGGCCACTGAAGCTTTCTTT. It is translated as CSASFRATEAFF.